The T cell receptor (beta chain) described here comes from a study of blood T cells in healthy people across ages. The CDR3 has 11 amino acids. CDR1 MDHEN and CDR2 SYDVKM come from the germline V gene. Trimming removed 2 bases from V and 9 bases from J, with 5 bases in between. Primed by a sample-barcoded 5' primer and a J-beta primer mix, a second PCR proceeded for 7 to 11 cycles. TCRdb re-called the 5' RACE reads with MiXCR, one entry per CDR3 protein. The sample has some 860,000 distinct CDR3 sequences, roughly 56% seen once. The rearrangement joins TRBV28 to TRBJ1-5; D call uncertain. The sequence was collected from a man aged 35 to 55 in good health. The sequenced material came from blood. The CDR3, as DNA: TGTGCCAGCAGTTTAAAGTCGCCCCAGCATTTT. It specifies CASSLKSPQHF.